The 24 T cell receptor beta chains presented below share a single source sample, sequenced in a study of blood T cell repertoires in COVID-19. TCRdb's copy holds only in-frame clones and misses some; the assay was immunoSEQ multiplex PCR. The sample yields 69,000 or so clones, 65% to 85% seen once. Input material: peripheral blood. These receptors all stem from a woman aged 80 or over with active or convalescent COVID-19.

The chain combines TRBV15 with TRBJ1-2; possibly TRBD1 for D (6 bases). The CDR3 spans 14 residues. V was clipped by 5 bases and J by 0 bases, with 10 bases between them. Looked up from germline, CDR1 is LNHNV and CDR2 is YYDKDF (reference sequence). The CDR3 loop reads CATSGTLTNYGYTF. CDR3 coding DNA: TGTGCCACCAGCGGGACACTGACTAACTATGGCTACACCTTC.

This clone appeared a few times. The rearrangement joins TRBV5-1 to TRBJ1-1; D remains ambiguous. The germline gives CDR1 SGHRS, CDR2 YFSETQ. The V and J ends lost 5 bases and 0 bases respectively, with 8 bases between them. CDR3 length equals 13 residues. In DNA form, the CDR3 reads TGCGCCAGCAGGCGGGGAATGAACACTGAAGCTTTCTTT. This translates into CASRRGMNTEAFF. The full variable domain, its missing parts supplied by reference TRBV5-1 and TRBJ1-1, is KAGVTQTPRYLIKTRGQQVTLSCSPISGHRSVSWYQQTPGQGLQFLFEYFSETQRNKGNFPGRFSGRQFSNSRSEMNVSTLELGDSALYLCASRRGMNTEAFFGQGTRLTVV.

The CDR3: CASSLDLGEETQYF. CDR3 sequence (DNA): TGTGCCAGCAGCTTAGATCTAGGGGAAGAGACCCAGTACTTC. V is TRBV11-3 and J is TRBJ2-5, with a possible D match to TRBD1 (5 bases). Per the germline V gene, CDR1 is SGHNT and CDR2 is YENEEA. CDR3 size: 14 residues. The V end lost 0 bases, the J end lost 3 bases, and 8 bases lay between the germline ends.

In nucleotides, the CDR3 is TGTGCCTGGAGTGTACGAAGTATAATGACAGGCTCTCGCCGTGAAGCTTTCTTT. It yields the protein CAWSVRSIMTGSRREAFF. The J gene is TRBJ1-1, the V gene TRBV30; a weak D match, TRBD1 (6 bases). In germline, CDR1 is GTSNPN, CDR2 SVGIG (reference sequence). The CDR3 covers 18 residues. V was trimmed by 0 bases and J by 7 bases, leaving 27 bases between them.

CDR3 in amino acids: CSVVTGPSGNTIYF. CDR3 coding DNA: TGCAGCGTTGTGACAGGCCCCTCTGGAAACACCATATATTTT. V and J are TRBV29-1 and TRBJ1-3; D possibly corresponds to TRBD1 (6 bases). Deletions cut 4 bases from V and 0 bases from J, with 10 bases between. This CDR3 has 14 amino acids. CDR1 and CDR2 from the germline V gene are SQVTM and ANQGSEA.

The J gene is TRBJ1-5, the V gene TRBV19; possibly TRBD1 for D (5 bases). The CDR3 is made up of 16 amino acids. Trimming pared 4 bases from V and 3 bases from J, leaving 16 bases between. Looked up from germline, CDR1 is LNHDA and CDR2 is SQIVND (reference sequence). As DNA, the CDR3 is TGTGCCAGTAGTAACCCCCGGGCAGGGTCCAATCAGCCCCAGCATTTT. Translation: CASSNPRAGSNQPQHF.

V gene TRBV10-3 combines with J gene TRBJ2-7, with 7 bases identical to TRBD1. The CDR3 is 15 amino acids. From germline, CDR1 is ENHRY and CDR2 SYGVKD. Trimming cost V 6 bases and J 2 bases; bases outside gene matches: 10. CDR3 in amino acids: CAISPTGQTTYEQYF. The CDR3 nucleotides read TGTGCCATCAGCCCTACGGGACAGACCACCTACGAGCAGTACTTC.

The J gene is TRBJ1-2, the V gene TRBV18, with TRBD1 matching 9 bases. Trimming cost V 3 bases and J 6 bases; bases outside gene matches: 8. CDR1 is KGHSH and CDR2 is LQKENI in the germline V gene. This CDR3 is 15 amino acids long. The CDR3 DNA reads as TGTGCCAGCTCACCTACAGGGGGCGGACTCAATGGCTACACCTTC. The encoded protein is CASSPTGGGLNGYTF.

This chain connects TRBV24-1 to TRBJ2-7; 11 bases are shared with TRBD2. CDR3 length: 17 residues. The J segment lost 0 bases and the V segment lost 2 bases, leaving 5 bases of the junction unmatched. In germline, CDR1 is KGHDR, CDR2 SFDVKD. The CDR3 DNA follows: TGTGCCACCAGTGATTCGAAACTAGCGGGAGCCTCCTACGAGCAGTACTTC. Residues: CATSDSKLAGASYEQYF.

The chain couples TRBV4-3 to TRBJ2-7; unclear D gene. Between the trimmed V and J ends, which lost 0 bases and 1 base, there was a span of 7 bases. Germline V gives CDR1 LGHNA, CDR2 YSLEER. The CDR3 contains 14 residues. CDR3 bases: TGCGCCAGCAGCCAAGATCTACGGTCCTACGAGCAGTACTTC. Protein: CASSQDLRSYEQYF.

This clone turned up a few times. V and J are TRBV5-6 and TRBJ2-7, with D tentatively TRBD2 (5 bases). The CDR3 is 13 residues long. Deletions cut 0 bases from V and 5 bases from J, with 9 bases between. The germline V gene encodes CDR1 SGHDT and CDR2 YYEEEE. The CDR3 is CASSLVLADEQYF. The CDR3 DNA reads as TGTGCCAGCAGCTTGGTGCTAGCAGACGAGCAGTACTTC.

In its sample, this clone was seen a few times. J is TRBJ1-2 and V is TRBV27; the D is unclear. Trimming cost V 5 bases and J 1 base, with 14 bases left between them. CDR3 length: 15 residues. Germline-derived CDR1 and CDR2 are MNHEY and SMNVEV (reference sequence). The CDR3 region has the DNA TGTGCCAGCAGTACGCGAGCGGGGATTAACTATGGCTACACCTTC. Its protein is CASSTRAGINYGYTF.

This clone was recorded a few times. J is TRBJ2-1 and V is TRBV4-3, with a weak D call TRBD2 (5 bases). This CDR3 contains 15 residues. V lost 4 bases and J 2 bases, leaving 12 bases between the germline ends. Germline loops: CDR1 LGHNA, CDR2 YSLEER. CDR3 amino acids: CASSRTRVAYNEQFF. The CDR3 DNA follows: TGCGCCAGCAGCCGTACTAGGGTAGCCTACAATGAGCAGTTCTTC.

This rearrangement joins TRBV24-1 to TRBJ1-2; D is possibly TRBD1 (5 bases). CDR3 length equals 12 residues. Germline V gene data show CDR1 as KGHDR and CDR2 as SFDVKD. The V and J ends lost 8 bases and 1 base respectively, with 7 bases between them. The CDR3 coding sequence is TGTGCCACCAAGGGGAATAACTATGGCTACACCTTC. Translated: CATKGNNYGYTF.

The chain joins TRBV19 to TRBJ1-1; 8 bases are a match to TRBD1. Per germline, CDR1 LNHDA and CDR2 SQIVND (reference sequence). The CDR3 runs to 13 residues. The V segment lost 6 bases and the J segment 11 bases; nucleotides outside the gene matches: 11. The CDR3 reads CASRNRQGLEAFF. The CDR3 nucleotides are TGTGCCAGTAGAAATAGACAGGGGTTAGAGGCTTTCTTT.

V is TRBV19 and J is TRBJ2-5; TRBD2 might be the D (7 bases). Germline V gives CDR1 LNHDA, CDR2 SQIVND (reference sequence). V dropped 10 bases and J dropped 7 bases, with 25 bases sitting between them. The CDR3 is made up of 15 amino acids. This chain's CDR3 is CATREGGGRAWTQYF. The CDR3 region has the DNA TGTGCCACCCGGGAAGGCGGGGGCCGGGCTTGGACCCAGTACTTC.

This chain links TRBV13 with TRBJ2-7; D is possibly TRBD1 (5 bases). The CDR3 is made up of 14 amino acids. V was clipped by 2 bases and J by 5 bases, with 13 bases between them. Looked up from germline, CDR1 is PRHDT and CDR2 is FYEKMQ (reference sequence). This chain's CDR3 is CASSLMGRLNEQYF. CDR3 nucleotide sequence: TGTGCCAGCAGCTTAATGGGGCGATTAAACGAGCAGTACTTC. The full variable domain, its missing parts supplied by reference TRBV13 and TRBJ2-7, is AAGVIQSPRHLIKEKRETATLKCYPIPRHDTVYWYQQGPGQDPQFLISFYEKMQSDKGSIPDRFSAQQFSDYHSELNMSSLELGDSALYFCASSLMGRLNEQYFGPGTRLTVT.

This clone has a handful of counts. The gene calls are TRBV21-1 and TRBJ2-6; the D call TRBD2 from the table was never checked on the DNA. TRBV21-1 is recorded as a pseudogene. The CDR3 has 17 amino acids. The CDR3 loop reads CASSKARERAGANVLTF. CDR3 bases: TGTGCCAGCAGCAAAGCTCGGGAACGCGCTGGGGCCAACGTCCTGACTTTC.

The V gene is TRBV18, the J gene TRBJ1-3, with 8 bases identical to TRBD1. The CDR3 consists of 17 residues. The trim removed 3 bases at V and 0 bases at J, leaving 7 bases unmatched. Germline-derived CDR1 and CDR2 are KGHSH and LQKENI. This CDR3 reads CASSPSGGPGSGNTIYF. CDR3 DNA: TGTGCCAGCTCACCGTCAGGGGGCCCTGGCTCTGGAAACACCATATATTTT.

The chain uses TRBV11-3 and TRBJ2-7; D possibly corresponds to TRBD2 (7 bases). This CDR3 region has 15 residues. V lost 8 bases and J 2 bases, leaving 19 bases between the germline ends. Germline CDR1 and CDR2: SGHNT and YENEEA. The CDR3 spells CASGWGEGGTYEQYF. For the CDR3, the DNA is TGTGCCAGCGGATGGGGAGAGGGGGGGACCTACGAGCAGTACTTC. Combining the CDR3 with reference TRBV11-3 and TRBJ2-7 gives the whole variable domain EAGVVQSPRYKIIEKKQPVAFWCNPISGHNTLYWYLQNLGQGPELLIRYENEEAVDDSQLPKDRFSAERLKGVDSTLKIQPAELGDSAVYLCASGWGEGGTYEQYFGPGTRLTVT.

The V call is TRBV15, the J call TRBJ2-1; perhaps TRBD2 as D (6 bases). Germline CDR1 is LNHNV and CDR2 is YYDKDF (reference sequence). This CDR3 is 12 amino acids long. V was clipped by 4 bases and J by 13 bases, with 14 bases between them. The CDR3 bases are TGTGCCACCAGCAACGTCGGGACTTATCAGTTCTTC. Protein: CATSNVGTYQFF. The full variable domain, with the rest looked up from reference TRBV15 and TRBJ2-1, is DAMVIQNPRYQVTQFGKPVTLSCSQTLNHNVMYWYQQKSSQAPKLLFHYYDKDFNNEADTPDNFQSRRPNTSFCFLDIRSPGLGDTAMYLCATSNVGTYQFFGPGTRLTVL.

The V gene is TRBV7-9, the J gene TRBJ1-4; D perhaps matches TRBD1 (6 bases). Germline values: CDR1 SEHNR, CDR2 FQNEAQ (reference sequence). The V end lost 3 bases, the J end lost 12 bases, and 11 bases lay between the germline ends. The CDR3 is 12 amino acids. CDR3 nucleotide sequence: TGTGCCAGCAGCTTGTCGACAGGTGAACTGTTTTTT. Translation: CASSLSTGELFF.

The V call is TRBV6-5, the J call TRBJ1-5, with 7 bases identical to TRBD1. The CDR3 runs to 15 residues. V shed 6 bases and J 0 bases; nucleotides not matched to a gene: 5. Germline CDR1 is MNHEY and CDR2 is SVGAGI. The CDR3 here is CASSLGQASNQPQHF. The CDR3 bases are TGTGCCAGCAGCCTCGGACAGGCTAGCAATCAGCCCCAGCATTTT.

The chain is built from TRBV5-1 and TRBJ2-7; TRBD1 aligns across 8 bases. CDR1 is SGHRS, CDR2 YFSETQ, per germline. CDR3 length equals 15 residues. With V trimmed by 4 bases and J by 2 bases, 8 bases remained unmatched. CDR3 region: CASSPPGQAPYEQYF. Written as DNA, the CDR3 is TGCGCCAGCAGCCCACCGGGACAGGCGCCCTACGAGCAGTACTTC.